This record covers a single T cell receptor beta chain. Its target is unknown. This specimen belongs to a study of chemoradiotherapy in HPV16-positive cancers. Overall study results and limits: Candidate HPV-specific clones and E7-related TCR motifs grew in tumor during treatment.

Some clones are missing from TCRdb's copy, which holds only in-frame ones; the method was immunoSEQ multiplex PCR. The sample has about 1,900 clones; around four fifths are singletons. This CDR3 is built from 12 residues. Germline values: CDR1 SGHRS, CDR2 YFSETQ. Between the trimmed V and J ends, which lost 7 bases and 4 bases, there was a span of 11 bases. This sequence originates from a human donor with HPV-associated anogenital cancer. Specimen: tumor tissue, collected from a patient who underwent chemoradiotherapy. This rearrangement joins TRBV5-1 to TRBJ1-1, with unresolved D. The CDR3 is CASSETTTEAFF. The CDR3 bases are TGCGCCAGCTCGGAAACGACCACTGAAGCTTTCTTT.